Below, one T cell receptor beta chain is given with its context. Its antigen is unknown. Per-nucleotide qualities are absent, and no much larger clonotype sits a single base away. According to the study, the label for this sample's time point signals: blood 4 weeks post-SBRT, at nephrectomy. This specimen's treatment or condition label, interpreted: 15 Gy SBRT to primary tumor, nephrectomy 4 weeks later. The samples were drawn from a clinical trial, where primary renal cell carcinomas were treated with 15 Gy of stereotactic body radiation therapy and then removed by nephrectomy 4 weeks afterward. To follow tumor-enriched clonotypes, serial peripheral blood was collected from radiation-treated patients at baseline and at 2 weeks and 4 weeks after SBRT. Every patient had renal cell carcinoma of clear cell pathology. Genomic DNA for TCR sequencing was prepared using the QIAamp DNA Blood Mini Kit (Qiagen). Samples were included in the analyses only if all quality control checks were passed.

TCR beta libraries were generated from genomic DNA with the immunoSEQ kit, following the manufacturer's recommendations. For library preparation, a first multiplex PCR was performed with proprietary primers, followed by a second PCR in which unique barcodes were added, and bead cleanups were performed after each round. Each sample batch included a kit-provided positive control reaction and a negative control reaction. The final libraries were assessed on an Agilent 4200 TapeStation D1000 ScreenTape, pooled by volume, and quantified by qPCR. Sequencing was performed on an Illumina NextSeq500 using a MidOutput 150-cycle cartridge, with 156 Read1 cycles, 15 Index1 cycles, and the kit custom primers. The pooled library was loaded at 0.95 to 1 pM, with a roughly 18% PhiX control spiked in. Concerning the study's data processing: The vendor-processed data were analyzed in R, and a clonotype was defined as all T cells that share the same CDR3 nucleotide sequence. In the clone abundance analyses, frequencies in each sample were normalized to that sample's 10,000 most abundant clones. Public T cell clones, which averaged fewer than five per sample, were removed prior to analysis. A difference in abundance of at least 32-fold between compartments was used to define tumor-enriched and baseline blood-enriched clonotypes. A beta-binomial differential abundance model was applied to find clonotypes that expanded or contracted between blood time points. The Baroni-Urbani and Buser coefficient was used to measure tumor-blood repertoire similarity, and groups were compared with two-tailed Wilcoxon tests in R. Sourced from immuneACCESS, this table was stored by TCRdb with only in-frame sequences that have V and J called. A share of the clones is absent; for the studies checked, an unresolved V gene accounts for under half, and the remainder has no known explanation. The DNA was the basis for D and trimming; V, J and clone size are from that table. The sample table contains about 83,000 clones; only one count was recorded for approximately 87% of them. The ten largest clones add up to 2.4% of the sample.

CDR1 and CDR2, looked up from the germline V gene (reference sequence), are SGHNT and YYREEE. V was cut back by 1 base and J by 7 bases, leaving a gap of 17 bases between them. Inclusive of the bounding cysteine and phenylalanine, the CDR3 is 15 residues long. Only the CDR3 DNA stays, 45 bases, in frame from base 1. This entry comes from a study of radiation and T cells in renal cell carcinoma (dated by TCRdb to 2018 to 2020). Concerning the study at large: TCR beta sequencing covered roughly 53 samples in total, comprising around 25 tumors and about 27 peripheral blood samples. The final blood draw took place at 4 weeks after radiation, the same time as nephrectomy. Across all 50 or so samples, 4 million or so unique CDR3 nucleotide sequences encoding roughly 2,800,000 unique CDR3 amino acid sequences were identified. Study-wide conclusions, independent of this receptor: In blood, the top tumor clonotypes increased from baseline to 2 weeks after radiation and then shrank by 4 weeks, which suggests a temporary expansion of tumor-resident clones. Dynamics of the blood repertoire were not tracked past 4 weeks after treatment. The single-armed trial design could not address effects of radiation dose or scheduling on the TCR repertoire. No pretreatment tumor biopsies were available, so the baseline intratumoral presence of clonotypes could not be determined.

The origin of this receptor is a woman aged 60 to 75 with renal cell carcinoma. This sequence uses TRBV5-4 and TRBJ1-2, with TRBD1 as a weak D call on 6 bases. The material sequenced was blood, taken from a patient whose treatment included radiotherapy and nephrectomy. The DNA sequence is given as TGTGCCAGCAGCTTGATTGTAGTCAGGGGTGGTGGCTACACCTTC. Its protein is CASSLIVVRGGGYTF.